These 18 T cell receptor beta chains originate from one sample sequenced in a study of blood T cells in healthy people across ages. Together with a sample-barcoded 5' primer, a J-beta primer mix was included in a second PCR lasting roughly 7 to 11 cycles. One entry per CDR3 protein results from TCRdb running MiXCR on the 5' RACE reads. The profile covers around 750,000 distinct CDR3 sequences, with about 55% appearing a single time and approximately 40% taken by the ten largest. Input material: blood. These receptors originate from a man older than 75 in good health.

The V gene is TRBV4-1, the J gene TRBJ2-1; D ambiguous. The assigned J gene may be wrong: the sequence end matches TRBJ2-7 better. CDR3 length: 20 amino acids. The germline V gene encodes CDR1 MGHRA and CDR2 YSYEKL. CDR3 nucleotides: TGCGCCAGCAGCCAAGGTCGGGTGTTGTCCAGCGAGGCCACCTACAATGAGCAGTACTTC. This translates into CASSQGRVLSSEATYNEQYF.

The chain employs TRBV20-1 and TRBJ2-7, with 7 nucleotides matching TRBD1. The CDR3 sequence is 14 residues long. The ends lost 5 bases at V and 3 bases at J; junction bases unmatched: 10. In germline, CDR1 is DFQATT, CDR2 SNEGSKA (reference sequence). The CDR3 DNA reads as TGCAGTGCTGGCGAGACAGGGACGTACTACGAGCAGTACTTC. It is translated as CSAGETGTYYEQYF.

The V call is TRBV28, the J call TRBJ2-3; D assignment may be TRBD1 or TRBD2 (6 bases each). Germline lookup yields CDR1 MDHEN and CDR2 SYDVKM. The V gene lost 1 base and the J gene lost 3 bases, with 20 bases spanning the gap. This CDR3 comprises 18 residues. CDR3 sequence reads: CASSLSGAGGVGTDTQYF. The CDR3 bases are TGTGCCAGCAGTTTATCGGGGGCTGGGGGAGTAGGGACAGATACGCAGTATTTT.

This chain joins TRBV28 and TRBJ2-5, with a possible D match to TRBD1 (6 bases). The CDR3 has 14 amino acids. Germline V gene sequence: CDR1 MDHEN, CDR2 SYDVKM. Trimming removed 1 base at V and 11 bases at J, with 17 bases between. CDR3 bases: TGTGCCAGCAGTTTATCGGACAGCCGATGGAAGCAGTACTTC. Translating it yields CASSLSDSRWKQYF.

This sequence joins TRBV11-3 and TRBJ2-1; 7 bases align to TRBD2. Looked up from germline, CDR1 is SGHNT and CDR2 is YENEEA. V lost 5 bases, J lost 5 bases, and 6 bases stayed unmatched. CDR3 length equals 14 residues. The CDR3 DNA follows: TGTGCCAGCAGCCCGGGAGGCGCCCACAATGAGCAGTTCTTC. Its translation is CASSPGGAHNEQFF.

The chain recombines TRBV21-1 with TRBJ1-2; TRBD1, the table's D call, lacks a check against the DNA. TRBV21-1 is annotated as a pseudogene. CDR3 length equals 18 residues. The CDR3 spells CASSVENGRGITCDGYTF. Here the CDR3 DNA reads TGTGCCAGCAGCGTAGAAAACGGCAGGGGGATAACGTGCGATGGCTACACCTTC.

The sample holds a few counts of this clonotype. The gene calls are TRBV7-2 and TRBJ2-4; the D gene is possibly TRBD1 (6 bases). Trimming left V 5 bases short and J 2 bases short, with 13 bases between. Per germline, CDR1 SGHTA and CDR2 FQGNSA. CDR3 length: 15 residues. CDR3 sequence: CASSRVTGTKNIQYF. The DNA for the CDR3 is TGTGCCAGCAGCCGCGTTACAGGGACCAAAAACATTCAGTACTTC. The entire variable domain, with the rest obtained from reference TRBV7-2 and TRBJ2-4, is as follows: GAGVSQSPSNKVTEKGKDVELRCDPISGHTALYWYRQSLGQGLEFLIYFQGNSAPDKSGLPSDRFSAERTGGSVSTLTIQRTQQEDSAVYLCASSRVTGTKNIQYFGAGTRLSVL.

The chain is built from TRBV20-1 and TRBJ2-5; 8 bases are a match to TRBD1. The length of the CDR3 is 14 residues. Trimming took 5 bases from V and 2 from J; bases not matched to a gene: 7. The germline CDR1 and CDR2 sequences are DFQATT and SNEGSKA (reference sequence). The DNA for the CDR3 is TGCAGTGCTCTGAGCCGGACAGGGCAAGAGACCCAGTACTTC. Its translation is CSALSRTGQETQYF.

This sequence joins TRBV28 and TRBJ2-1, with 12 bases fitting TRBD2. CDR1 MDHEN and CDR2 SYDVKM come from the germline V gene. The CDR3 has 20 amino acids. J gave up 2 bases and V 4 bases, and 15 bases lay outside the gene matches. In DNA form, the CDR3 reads TGTGCCAGCAGTTCATTATATCCGACTAGCGGGAGTCTTCCCTACAATGAGCAGTTCTTC. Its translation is CASSSLYPTSGSLPYNEQFF.

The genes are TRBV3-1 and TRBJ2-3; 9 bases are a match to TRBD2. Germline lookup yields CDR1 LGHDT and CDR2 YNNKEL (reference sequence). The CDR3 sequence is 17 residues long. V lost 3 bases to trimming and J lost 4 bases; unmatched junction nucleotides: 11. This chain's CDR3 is CASSQLAAGGPSDTQYF. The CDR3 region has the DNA TGTGCCAGCAGCCAGTTAGCGGCGGGAGGGCCATCAGATACGCAGTATTTT.

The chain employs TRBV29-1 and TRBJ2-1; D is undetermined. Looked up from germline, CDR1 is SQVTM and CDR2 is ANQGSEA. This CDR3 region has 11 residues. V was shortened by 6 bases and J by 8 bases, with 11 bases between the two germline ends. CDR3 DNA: TGCAGCGTGAGACTCGGAGATGAGCAGTTCTTC. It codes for CSVRLGDEQFF.

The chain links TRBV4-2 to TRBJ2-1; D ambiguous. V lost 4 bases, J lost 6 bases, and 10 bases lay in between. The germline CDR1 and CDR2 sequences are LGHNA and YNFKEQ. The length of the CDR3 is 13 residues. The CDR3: CASSPVVGNEQFF. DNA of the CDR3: TGTGCCAGCAGCCCCGTCGTGGGCAATGAGCAGTTCTTC.

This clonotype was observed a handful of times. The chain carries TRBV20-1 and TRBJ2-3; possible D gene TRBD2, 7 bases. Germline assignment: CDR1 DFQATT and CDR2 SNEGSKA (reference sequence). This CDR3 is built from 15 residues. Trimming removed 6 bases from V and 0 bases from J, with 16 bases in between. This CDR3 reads CSAGGQATSTDTQYF. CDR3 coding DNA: TGCAGTGCGGGGGGGCAGGCAACTAGCACAGATACGCAGTATTTT.

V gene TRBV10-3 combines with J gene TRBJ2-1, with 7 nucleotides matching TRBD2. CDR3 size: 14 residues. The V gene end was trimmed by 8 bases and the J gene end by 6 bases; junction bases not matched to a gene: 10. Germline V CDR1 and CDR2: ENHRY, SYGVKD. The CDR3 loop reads CAIRGREPPNEQFF. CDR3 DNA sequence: TGTGCCATCCGTGGGCGGGAGCCCCCCAATGAGCAGTTCTTC.

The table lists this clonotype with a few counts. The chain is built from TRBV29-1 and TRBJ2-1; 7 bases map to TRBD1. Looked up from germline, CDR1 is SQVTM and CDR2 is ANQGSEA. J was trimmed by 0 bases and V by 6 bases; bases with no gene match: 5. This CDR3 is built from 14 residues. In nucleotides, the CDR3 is TGCAGCGTGTCGGGACAGCTCTCCTACAATGAGCAGTTCTTC. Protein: CSVSGQLSYNEQFF.

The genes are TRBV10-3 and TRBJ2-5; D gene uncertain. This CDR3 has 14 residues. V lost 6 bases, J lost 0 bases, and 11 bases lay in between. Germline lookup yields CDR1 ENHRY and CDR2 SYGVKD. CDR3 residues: CAIRTEANQETQYF. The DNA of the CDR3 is TGTGCCATCAGAACTGAGGCTAACCAAGAGACCCAGTACTTC.

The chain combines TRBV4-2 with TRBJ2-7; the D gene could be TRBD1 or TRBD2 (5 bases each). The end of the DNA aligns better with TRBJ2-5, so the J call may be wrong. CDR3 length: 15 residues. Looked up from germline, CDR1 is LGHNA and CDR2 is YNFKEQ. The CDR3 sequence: CASSQGPQGVETQYF. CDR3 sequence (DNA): TGTGCCAGCAGCCAAGGACCCCAGGGAGTGGAGACCCAGTACTTC.

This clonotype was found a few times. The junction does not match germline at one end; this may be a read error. The CDR3 bases are TGCAGTGCTCGAGAGGGGGTCAGGACAGAGCAGTTCTTC. Protein sequence: CSAREGVRTEQFF. The V call is TRBV20-1, the J call TRBJ2-1, with D perhaps TRBD1 (6 bases). CDR3 length equals 13 residues. From germline, CDR1 is DFQATT and CDR2 SNEGSKA (reference sequence).